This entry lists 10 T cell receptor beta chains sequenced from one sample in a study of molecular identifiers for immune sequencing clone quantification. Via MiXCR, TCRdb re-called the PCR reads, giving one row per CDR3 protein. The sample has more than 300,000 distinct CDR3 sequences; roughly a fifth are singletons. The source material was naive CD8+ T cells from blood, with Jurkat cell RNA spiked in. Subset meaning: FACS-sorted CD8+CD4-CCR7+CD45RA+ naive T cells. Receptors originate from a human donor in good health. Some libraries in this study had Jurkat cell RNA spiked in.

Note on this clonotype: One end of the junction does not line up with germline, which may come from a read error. The CDR3 bases are TGTGCCAGCTCACGACCTACCTCTAGCACAGGTACGCAGTATTTT. Translation gives CASSRPTSSTGTQYF. This sequence joins TRBV18 and TRBJ2-3, with D perhaps assigned TRBD1 or TRBD2 (5 bases each). The CDR3 spans 15 residues. The germline gives CDR1 KGHSH, CDR2 LQKENI.

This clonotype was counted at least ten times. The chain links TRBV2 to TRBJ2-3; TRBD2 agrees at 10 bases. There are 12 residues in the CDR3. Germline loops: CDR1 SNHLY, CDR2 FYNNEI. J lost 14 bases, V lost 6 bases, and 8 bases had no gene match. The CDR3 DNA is TGTGCCAGCAGGGACGGACTAGCGGCCGCGTATTTT. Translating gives CASRDGLAAAYF.

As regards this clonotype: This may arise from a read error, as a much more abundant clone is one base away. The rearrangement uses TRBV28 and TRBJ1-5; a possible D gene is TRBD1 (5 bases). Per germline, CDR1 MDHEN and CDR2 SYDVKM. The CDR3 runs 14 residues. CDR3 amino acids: CACSFGRVGQPQHF. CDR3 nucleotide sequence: TGTGCCTGCAGTTTTGGCAGGGTCGGTCAGCCCCAGCATTTT.

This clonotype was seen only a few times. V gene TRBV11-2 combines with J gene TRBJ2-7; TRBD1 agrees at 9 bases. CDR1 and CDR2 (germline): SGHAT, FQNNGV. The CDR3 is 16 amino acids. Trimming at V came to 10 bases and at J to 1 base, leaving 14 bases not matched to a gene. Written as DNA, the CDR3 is TGTGCCACCAGTCCCTTCCCGGGACAGGGATCCTACGAGCAGTACTTC. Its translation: CATSPFPGQGSYEQYF.

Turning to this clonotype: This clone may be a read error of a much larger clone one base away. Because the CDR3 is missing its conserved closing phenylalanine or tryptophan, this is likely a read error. The CDR3 nucleotides are TGTGCCAGCAGTTACTCGGAGCTAGCGGGGGCTTCCACAGATACGCAGTATCTT. Amino acids: CASSYSELAGASTDTQYL. The chain couples TRBV6-2 or TRBV6-3 to TRBJ2-3; 10 bases map to TRBD2. V shed 0 bases, J shed 2 bases, and the junction held 8 bases outside the gene matches. CDR1 is MNHEY, CDR2 SVGEGT, per germline. The CDR3 has 18 residues.

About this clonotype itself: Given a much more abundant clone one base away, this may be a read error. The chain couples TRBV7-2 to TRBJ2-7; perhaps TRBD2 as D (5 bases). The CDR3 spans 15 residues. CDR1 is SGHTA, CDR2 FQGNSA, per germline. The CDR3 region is CASSFAAASSYGQYF. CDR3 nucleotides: TGTGCCAGCAGCTTTGCAGCGGCGAGCTCCTACGGGCAGTACTTC.

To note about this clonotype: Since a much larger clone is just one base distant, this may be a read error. The CDR3 protein is CASTGDQETLYF. The CDR3 DNA reads as TGTGCCAGTACAGGGGACCAAGAGACCCTGTACTTC. This rearrangement joins TRBV19 to TRBJ2-5, with D possibly matching TRBD1 (6 bases). Germline V lookup: CDR1 LNHDA, CDR2 SQIVND (reference sequence). The CDR3 extends over 12 amino acids.

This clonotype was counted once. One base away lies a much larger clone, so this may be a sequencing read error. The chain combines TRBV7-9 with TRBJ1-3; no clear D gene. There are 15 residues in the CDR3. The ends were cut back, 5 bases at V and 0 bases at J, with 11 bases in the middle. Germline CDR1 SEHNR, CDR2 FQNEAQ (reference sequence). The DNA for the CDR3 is TGTGCCAGCAGCCTTATGGGAAGCTCTGGAAACACCATATATTTT. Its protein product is CASSLMGSSGNTIYF.

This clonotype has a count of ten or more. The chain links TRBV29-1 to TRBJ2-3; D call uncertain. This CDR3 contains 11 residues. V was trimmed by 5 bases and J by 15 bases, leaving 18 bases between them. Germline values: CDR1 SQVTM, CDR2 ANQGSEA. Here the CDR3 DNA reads TGCAGCGTTCCTTGGGGTAGTTTTGAATATTTT. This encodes CSVPWGSFEYF.

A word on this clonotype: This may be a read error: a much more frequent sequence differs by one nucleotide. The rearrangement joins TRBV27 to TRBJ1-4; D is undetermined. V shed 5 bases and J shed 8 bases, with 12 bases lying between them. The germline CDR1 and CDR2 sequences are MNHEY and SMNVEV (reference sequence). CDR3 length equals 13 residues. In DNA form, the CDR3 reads TGTGCCAGCAGTCACTGGGTGGAAGAAAAACTGTTTTTT. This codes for CASSHWVEEKLFF.